Included here is one T cell receptor (beta chain) sequence, with context. What it binds is not known. Between the trimmed V and J ends, which lost 2 bases and 4 bases, there was a span of 13 bases. This CDR3 is 15 amino acids long. Regarding the study as a whole: In terms of TCR gene usage, tumor memory CD4+ T cells clustered together with blood and lymph node memory CD4+ cells, as well as with lymph node naive CD4+ cells. Greatest tumor Treg TCR overlap was with tumor naive CD4+ cells.

Semi-nested PCR with Nested Universal Primer A followed constant-region reverse priming of full-length variable regions. Each CDR3 protein gets one entry after TCRdb re-called the 5' RACE reads with MiXCR. Among about 42,000 distinct CDR3 sequences, 30% were seen once, and the ten largest hold less than 5%. The receptor was derived from a female donor with breast cancer. V is TRBV12-3 or TRBV12-4 and J is TRBJ2-3; D is possibly TRBD1 or TRBD2 (6 bases each). The sequenced material came from tumor-infiltrating memory CD4+ T cells sorted from the breast tumor. The subset was: memory CD4+ T cells, CD4+CD45RO+CD25-. The CDR3, as DNA: TGTGCCAGCAGTTTATGGGGGGCCTCGTCAGATACGCAGTATTTT. As protein: CASSLWGASSDTQYF.